This TCR beta chain is from a study of blood T cell repertoires in COVID-19. Data came from immunoSEQ multiplex PCR; TCRdb stores just in-frame clones and leaves some out. The sample has 350,000 or so clones, more than 70% seen once. The ends lost 2 bases at V and 0 bases at J; junction bases unmatched: 3. This CDR3 has 15 amino acids. Germline assignment: CDR1 MNHEY and CDR2 SVGAGI. The sample consisted of peripheral blood. The sequence was collected from a woman aged 55 to 70 with COVID-19, enrolled during active disease. The rearrangement joins TRBV6-5 to TRBJ2-7; 8 bases are shared with TRBD2. DNA for the CDR3: TGTGCCAGCAGTTACCAGCGGGGGAGCTCCTACGAGCAGTACTTC. This gives the protein CASSYQRGSSYEQYF.